The 2 T cell receptor beta chains reported below all come from one sample, sequenced in a study of CD8+CD57+ T cells in acquired aplastic anemia. Only patients with CD8+CD57+ cell expansion on flow cytometry were chosen for sequencing. Profiles of TCR beta VDJ and CDR3 were generated from a genomic DNA template. MiXCR was run by TCRdb on the reads, yielding one entry per CDR3 protein. This table holds about 150,000 distinct CDR3 sequences, around half found once. Sequenced: sorted CD4+, CD8+, or CD8+CD57+ T cells (not recorded which) from PBMCs. All receptors come from a human donor with aplastic anemia.

This sequence joins TRBV19 and TRBJ2-3; D unclear. The CDR3 runs 14 residues. Germline V CDR1 and CDR2: LNHDA, SQIVND (reference sequence). Trimming cost V 9 bases and J 2 bases, with 15 bases left between them. The CDR3 DNA sequence: TGTGCCAGCCAAGTACTCGGTGACACAGATACGCAGTATTTT. This codes for CASQVLGDTDTQYF.

Ten or more counts support this clonotype. The rearrangement links TRBV9 to TRBJ1-6; no clear D gene. Germline CDR1 is SGDLS and CDR2 is YYNGEE. This CDR3 comprises 19 residues. The V and J ends lost 0 bases and 5 bases respectively, with 21 bases between them. The CDR3 region is CASSVAGDTHNQDNSPLHF. The CDR3, as DNA: TGTGCCAGCAGCGTAGCTGGGGATACTCATAATCAGGATAATTCACCCCTCCACTTT.